The entry below describes one TCR beta chain. Its antigen remains unidentified. The data were obtained in a study of chemoradiotherapy in HPV16-positive cancers. Sequencing used immunoSEQ multiplex PCR; TCRdb keeps in-frame clones, though not all of them. The table includes about 9,000 clones, roughly 85% detected once. J lost 4 bases, V lost 2 bases, and 9 bases had no gene match. Per the germline V gene, CDR1 is SNHLY and CDR2 is FYNNEI. The length of the CDR3 is 16 residues. Study observations and caveats: For HPV16-positive patients, expanding HPV-responsive T cells associated with longer recurrence-free survival. Candidate HPV-specific clones and E7-related TCR motifs grew in tumor during treatment. The functional HPV-specific definition rests on just a couple of HPV16-positive patients.

The chain employs TRBV2 and TRBJ2-5, with TRBD2 matching 8 bases. The sequencing used tumor tissue, collected from a patient who underwent chemoradiotherapy. The sequence was obtained from a human donor with HPV-associated anogenital cancer. CDR3 protein: CASSERGLERRETQYF. The CDR3 coding sequence is TGTGCCAGCAGTGAAAGGGGACTAGAAAGGAGAGAGACCCAGTACTTC.